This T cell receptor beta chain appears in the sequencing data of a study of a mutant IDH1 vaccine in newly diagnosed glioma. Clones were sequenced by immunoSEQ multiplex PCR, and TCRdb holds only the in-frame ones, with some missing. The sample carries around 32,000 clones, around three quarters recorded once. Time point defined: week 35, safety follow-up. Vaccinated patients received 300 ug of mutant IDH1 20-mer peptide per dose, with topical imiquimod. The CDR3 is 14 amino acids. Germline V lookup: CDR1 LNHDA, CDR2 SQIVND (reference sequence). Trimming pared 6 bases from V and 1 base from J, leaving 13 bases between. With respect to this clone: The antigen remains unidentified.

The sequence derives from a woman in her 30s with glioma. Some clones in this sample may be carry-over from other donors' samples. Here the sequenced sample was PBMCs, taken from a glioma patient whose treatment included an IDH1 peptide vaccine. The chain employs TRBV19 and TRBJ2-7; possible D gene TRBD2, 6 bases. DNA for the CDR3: TGTGCCAGTAGGTTGAGCGGGTCGTCCTACGAGCAGTACTTC. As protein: CASRLSGSSYEQYF.